The entry below gives a single TCR beta chain sequence along with its context. Its antigen remains unknown. This entry is derived from a study of cytomegalovirus exposure and HLA in healthy donors. The study, taken as a whole, reports: On later analysis, the bulk of CMV-associated TCR beta chains appeared to be HLA-restricted.

Researchers ran the PCR with 60 Vbeta and 13 Jbeta primers. Method: immunoSEQ multiplex PCR; TCRdb's copy keeps in-frame clones and lacks some. The sample includes about 150,000 clones, about 80% seen only once; the top ten take about 1.6%. The germline CDR1 and CDR2 sequences are SGHTA and FQGTGA. The CDR3 has 14 residues. Trimming cost V 8 bases and J 4 bases, with 14 bases left between them. This TCR came from a middle-aged man in good health and CMV-seronegative. The rearrangement joins TRBV7-3 to TRBJ2-2; possible D gene TRBD1, 7 bases. The sample taken for sequencing was PBMCs. This CDR3 reads CASGGTVPTGELFF. CDR3 in DNA: TGTGCCAGCGGCGGGACAGTACCCACCGGGGAGCTGTTTTTT.